Sequencing of this T cell receptor (beta chain) was carried out in a study of blood T cell repertoires in COVID-19. Study summary: COVID-19 samples from acute and convalescent phases originated in the United States, Italy and Spain. The cDNA or gDNA used as material had been derived from T cells, B-cell-depleted T cells, or PBMCs.

Original processing notes: For nucleated cells, counts were estimated from reference gene primer amplification. Profiled with immunoSEQ multiplex PCR; TCRdb holds only in-frame clones, not every one. D and trimming come from the DNA, and the V and J calls and clone size come from that table. The sample consists of about 170,000 clones, around 81% of them appearing once. CDR1 and CDR2 from the germline V gene are SNHLY and FYNNEI. This CDR3 is built from 12 residues. Trimming left V 7 bases short and J 7 bases short, with 11 bases between. The source material was peripheral blood. This clonotype was sampled from a man between 65 and 85 years old with active or convalescent COVID-19. The rearrangement links TRBV2 to TRBJ2-1; D unresolved. CDR3 in DNA: TGTGCCAGCACCTCCGACTCTAATGAGCAGTTCTTC. Protein: CASTSDSNEQFF.